This T cell receptor (beta chain) was documented in a study of cytomegalovirus exposure and HLA in healthy donors (dated by TCRdb to the late 2010s). About the investigation overall: According to an earlier analysis of several hundred of the donors, 150 million to 200 million T cells yielded 117 million unique TCR beta sequences and roughly 280 Gb of sequence data. Roughly 300 gigabases of sequencing data and 70 million to 100 million unique TCR sequences were included in an early release covering under 650 HLA-typed donors. Of the approximately 400 genotyped donors, over 70% fell in the genetic ancestry cluster associated with self-reported Caucasian donors. The aim of the study was to test whether cataloging public T cell receptors could identify signatures of past pathogen exposure. The study used immunosequencing to profile the T cell repertoires of under 700 subjects and linked those repertoires to cytomegalovirus serostatus. In addition to the first cohort of 500 to 850 subjects, a separate validation cohort of approximately 130 different subjects was used. The study combined high-throughput TCR immunosequencing, statistical association of individual TCRs with disease status, and machine learning to predict cytomegalovirus infection status. A later analysis re-analyzed previously published TCR beta repertoires from 500 to 700 donors and added high-resolution HLA genotyping to study TCR occurrence patterns. In the later analysis, no new phenotypic data were used to find candidate immune exposures; instead, reliance was placed on TCR beta sequences and their occurrence across donors. To decide whether each TCR beta V gene segment behaved as functional or pseudogenic, an earlier analysis of approximately 600 of the donors relied on high-throughput TCR beta sequencing. Donor age, sex, ethnicity and CMV serostatus were compiled alongside the repertoire data. In a later genetic analysis, genome-wide SNP genotypes for about three fifths of the roughly 670 donors were used, and that subset was treated as a discovery cohort. All discovery cohort repertoires had been generated on a single sequencing platform. HLA typing covered class I and class II loci at four-digit resolution. Typing coverage varied by locus: roughly 629-630 donors for A, B, C, DRB1 and DQB1; roughly 510 for DQA1; about 570 for DPA1; more than 450 for DPB1. Because of strong linkage in the cohort, 4 to 6 DR-DQ haplotypes were treated as single units for association and clustering. Across 300 to 400 genotyped donors of the cohort, an average of roughly 230,000 unique TCR beta nucleotide sequences per donor were sequenced, and approximately 19% of those sequences were non-productive. The paper's findings and limits, for the study overall: A later genetic analysis associated a missense DCLRE1C variant with V-gene and J-gene trimming of TCR beta chains, and an independent cohort replicated the association. In a later analysis, the rate of TCR association differed among HLA loci, with DRB1 alleles having the most associated TCRs and HLA-C alleles having the fewest. Some IMGT-functional V segments, including TRBV6-2 and TRBV6-3, could not be distinguished by the 87-base-pair reads and were therefore excluded. Strong co-occurrence of HLA alleles, especially DR and DQ, made assigning TCR associations to individual alleles difficult. In the study, 150 to 200 TCR beta chains were listed as associated with cytomegalovirus. In a later genetic analysis, fewer N-insertions in productive TCRs were reported among donors in an Asian-associated ancestry cluster than the approximately 710-donor mean. In a later analysis, several top co-occurrence clusters were reported to appear linked to parvovirus B19, influenza, CMV and Epstein-Barr virus. Correlated functional status among segregating V segments might be attributable to linkage disequilibrium, but an unknown experimental factor could not be ruled out. A later analysis found that most CMV-associated TCR beta chains appeared HLA-restricted, with HLA associations seemingly driven largely by CMV exposure. A cluster of highly shared sequence variants was judged likely to be a technical artifact of the sequencing pipeline. Broadly in line with IMGT annotations, most TCR beta V segments showed up in productive rearrangements about 87% or about 30% of the time in an earlier analysis of around 600 of the donors. While some public TCRs were present in many individuals, most TCR sequences turned up only very rarely across donors. For the cohort, immune exposure information was limited to CMV serostatus. In a later analysis, HLA-associated TCR beta chains were found to be more clonally expanded and to have lower generation probabilities than equally common non-associated chains. The authors suggested that the approach could potentially be generalized to other disease states and immunological phenotypes. A few of the identified cytomegalovirus-associated TCR beta chains were confirmed in vitro to be specific for cytomegalovirus antigens. About 15 rarely observed V segments, including chromosome 9 orphons, were excluded from the earlier analysis of several hundred of the donors because counts were too low. Sequencing depth was assumed to be roughly uniform across donors in the presence/absence analyses, though that assumption may not hold. A further reported finding was that TCR beta sequences accurately predicted the HLA-A and HLA-B alleles for most subjects in the first cohort. The classifier was reported to diagnose cytomegalovirus status with high specificity and sensitivity in both the original cohort and the validation cohort. This cohort had only TCR beta chains sequenced, and the lack of alpha or paired-chain data limited which features could be detected. Specific HLA alleles were associated with over 15,000 TCR beta sequences at a false discovery rate of 0.05 in a later analysis. Because some donors lacked HLA typing at each locus, the association tests relied only on the typed subset.

The CDR3 contains 16 residues, cysteine and phenylalanine counted. Solely the CDR3 DNA is kept, with 48 bases framed from the first base. V is cut by 4 bases and J by 3 bases, and the space between the germline ends is 17 bases. According to the germline V gene, CDR1 reads MGHRA and CDR2 reads YSYEKL. Notes on this clone: Its antigen remains unidentified. The record has no base qualities; no much larger clone is one base away.

The cohort comprised several hundred healthy bone marrow donors. At the time of sampling, every cohort member was nominally healthy, though immune exposures that went unrecorded were likely present. The donor was CMV seronegative and was included in the group of several hundred seronegative cohort members. Every donor gave a peripheral blood sample, and the peripheral blood mononuclear cells from that sample were used for TCR beta sequencing. The Qiagen DNeasy Blood Extraction Kit was used to extract genomic DNA from the blood cell samples. Library method: the immunoSEQ multiplex PCR assay. For the multiplex PCR, a mixture combining 60 forward primers for TCR Vbeta segments and 13 reverse primers for TCR Jbeta segments was used. The CDR3 region of rearranged TCR beta genes was amplified from genomic DNA with a multiplex PCR assay. On the Illumina HiSeq System, the amplified TCR beta libraries were sequenced as 87-base-pair reads. In the paper's pipeline: Across the roughly 700 repertoires, a later analysis counted around 80 million unique TCR beta chains, around 11 million of which were shared by at least two donors. To remove PCR and sequencing errors, raw reads were error-corrected and collapsed into unique sequences using a nearest-neighbor algorithm that merged closely related sequences. To assign V, D and J gene segments, CDR3 sequences were aligned to IMGT reference sequences. For a sequence to be retained, a match of at least six nucleotides was required to both a V gene segment and a J gene segment. A rearrangement was called productive if the CDR3 had no stop codons and remained in frame with V and J, and every other rearrangement was called non-productive. Following IMGT convention, CDR3 was defined as the stretch from the second conserved V-encoded cysteine to the conserved J-encoded phenylalanine. Sequences without an unambiguous match to a single V gene segment were excluded from the earlier analysis of about 600 of the donors. An earlier analysis of several hundred of the donors classified V segments as functional when productive rearrangements were above 56.7% and as segregating when the standard deviation between donors was above 5%. A statistical classification framework was developed to diagnose cytomegalovirus status using the catalog of TCR beta chain sequences. A later analysis assigned V and J genes by comparing TCR nucleotide sequences with IMGT/GENE-DB human TR gene sequences. A later analysis assigned CDR3 sequences and most-parsimonious VDJ recombination scenarios with the TCRdist pipeline. In a later analysis, every TCR beta chain was defined by the combination of its CDR3 amino acid sequence and its V-gene family, and reads without a unique V-gene family were dropped. A later analysis removed roughly 590 highly shared, low-generation-probability nucleotide sequences to deal with suspected cross-contamination and a sequencing artifact. For each public chain, a later analysis derived a clonal expansion index from normalized ranks of inferred template counts within each repertoire. Generation probabilities in a later analysis came from a VDJ recombination model fitted to out-of-frame rearrangements, and those results were checked against IGoR. In a later analysis, TCR-TCR, TCR-HLA and TCR-CMV co-occurrence was scored with hypergeometric tests, and a repertoire-size bias correction was applied to TCR pairs. To estimate false discovery rates, a later analysis permuted the HLA or CMV assignments 20 times. In a later analysis, co-occurring TCRs were grouped using DBSCAN, with TCRdist sequence similarity added in when clustering inside HLA-allele-positive subsets. Repertoires with fewer than 30,000 or more than 120,000 public chains, plus five repertoires with anomalous nucleotide sharing, were excluded from co-occurrence clustering. TCRdb retrieved this table from immuneACCESS and kept in-frame rearrangements only. Not all clones are present; in checked studies, unresolved V genes account for under half, and no reason is known for the remainder. That table supplies the V and J calls and clone size; D and trimming were determined from the DNA. Across this sample there are about 150,000 clones, with more than 9.5% seen only once. Together, the top ten hold roughly 1.9% of the sample.

This sequence originates from a man aged 45 to 65 in good health and CMV-seronegative. Sequenced material: PBMCs. Rearrangement joined TRBV4-1 to TRBJ2-3; tentative D gene TRBD1, with 6 bases matching. The DNA is as follows: TGCGCCAGCAGCCCCGCTACAGGGATAAGGACAGATACGCAGTATTTT. It is translated as CASSPATGIRTDTQYF.